This T cell receptor (beta chain) comes out of a study of OX40 agonist ivuxolimab in advanced cancers. At the level of the study: A mean age of approximately 60 years, range roughly 23 to 85, was recorded, and 82.7% were male. Three dose-escalation patients had partial responses: one with hepatocellular carcinoma and two with cutaneous melanoma. Study-wide results and caveats: On average, CD8+ T cells had more expanded clones than CD4+.

Sequencing was performed with immunoSEQ multiplex PCR; in TCRdb, only in-frame clones are kept and a portion is missing. There are some 47,000 clones in the sample; 80% occur only once, and 6% to 7% lies in the top ten. Germline V lookup: CDR1 LNHNV, CDR2 YYDKDF (reference sequence). V lost 0 bases to trimming and J lost 2 bases, with 11 bases between them. The CDR3 extends over 15 amino acids. Details on this clone: Its cognate antigen is unknown.

The chain couples TRBV15 to TRBJ2-7, with D tentatively TRBD1 (5 bases). The receptor comes from an adult with an advanced solid tumor such as melanoma, head and neck, liver or kidney cancer. The sample in question was CD4+ or CD8+ T cells sorted from blood, obtained in a trial of the OX40 agonist ivuxolimab. The CDR3 loop is CATSRDRGEAYEQYF. CDR3 DNA sequence: TGTGCCACCAGCAGAGATAGGGGTGAAGCCTACGAGCAGTACTTC. Full variable domain (missing parts from reference TRBV15 and TRBJ2-7): DAMVIQNPRYQVTQFGKPVTLSCSQTLNHNVMYWYQQKSSQAPKLLFHYYDKDFNNEADTPDNFQSRRPNTSFCFLDIRSPGLGDTAMYLCATSRDRGEAYEQYFGPGTRLTVT.